This T cell receptor beta chain was retrieved from a study of blood T cell repertoires in COVID-19. About the study: Sources were T cells, B-cell-depleted T cells, or PBMCs; the material itself was cDNA or gDNA.

Measured with immunoSEQ multiplex PCR; TCRdb has only the in-frame clones, and not every one. This sample carries about 160,000 clones, roughly 80% of them seen once, and the ten largest clones take 8.1%. CDR3 length equals 13 residues. The germline gives CDR1 SGHAT, CDR2 FQNNGV. Trimming removed 2 bases at V and 3 bases at J, with 7 bases between. This TCR was sampled from a man in his fifties or sixties with acute or convalescent COVID-19. The sample consisted of peripheral blood. The chain recombines TRBV11-2 with TRBJ1-1; no firm D call. The CDR3 bases are TGTGCCAGCAGCTTAAGGCAGGACACTGAAGCTTTCTTT. Translating it yields CASSLRQDTEAFF.